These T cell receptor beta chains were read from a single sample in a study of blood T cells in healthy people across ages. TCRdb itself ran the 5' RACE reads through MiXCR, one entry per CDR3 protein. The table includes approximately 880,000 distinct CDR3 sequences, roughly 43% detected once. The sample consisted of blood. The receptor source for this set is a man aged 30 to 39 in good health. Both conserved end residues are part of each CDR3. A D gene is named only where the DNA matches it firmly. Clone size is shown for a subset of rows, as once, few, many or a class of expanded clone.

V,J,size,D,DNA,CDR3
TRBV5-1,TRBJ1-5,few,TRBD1,TGCGCCAGCAGCTCCGGGACAGCCCCAAATCAGCCCCAGCATTTT,CASSSGTAPNQPQHF
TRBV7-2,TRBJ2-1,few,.,TGTGCCAGCAGCGGCCGGAATATTAGGGGTGAGCAGTTCTTC,CASSGRNIRGEQFF
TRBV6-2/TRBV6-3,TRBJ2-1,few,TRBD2,TGTGCCAGCAGTTTTATAGCGGGGGCCAACAATGAGCAGTTCTTC,CASSFIAGANNEQFF
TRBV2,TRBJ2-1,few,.,TGTGCCAGCAGGCCCCGGCAACGGAGCAATGAGCAGTTCTTC,CASRPRQRSNEQFF
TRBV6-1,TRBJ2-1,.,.,TGTGCCAGCTCGGGGGCCCTTAATTACAATGAGCAGTTCTTC,CASSGALNYNEQFF
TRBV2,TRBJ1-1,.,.,TGTGCCAGCATCGAGGGCACTGAAGCTTTCTTT,CASIEGTEAFF
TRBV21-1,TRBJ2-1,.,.,TGTGCCAGCGGATTAGACAGGGAGGGAAGGAATGAGCAGTTCTTC,CASGLDREGRNEQFF
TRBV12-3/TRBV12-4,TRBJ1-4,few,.,TGTGCCAGCAGTTTAACCGAAAAACTGTTTTTT,CASSLTEKLFF
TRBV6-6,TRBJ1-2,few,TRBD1,TGTGCCAGCAGGGGACCGGGACAGGGAGGGTCCTATGGCTACACCTTC,CASRGPGQGGSYGYTF
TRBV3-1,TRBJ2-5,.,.,TGTGCCAGCAGCCAACTACTCGGTAGCGGACAAGAGACCCAGTACTTC,CASSQLLGSGQETQYF
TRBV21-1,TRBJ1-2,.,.,TGTGCCAGCACCGGGACAGTCAGATATGGCTACACCTTC,CASTGTVRYGYTF
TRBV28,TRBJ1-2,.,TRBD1,TGTGCCAGCAGTTTAGTCGAGGACAGGGCATATGGCTACACCTTC,CASSLVEDRAYGYTF
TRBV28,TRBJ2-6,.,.,TGTGCCAGCAGTTTTCCCGGGGTTGCTGGGGCCAACGTCCTGACTTTC,CASSFPGVAGANVLTF
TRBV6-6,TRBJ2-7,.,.,TGTGCCAGCAGTCGGGACGGCCCCTCGGACTACGAGCAGTACTTC,CASSRDGPSDYEQYF
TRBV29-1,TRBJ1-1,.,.,TGCAGCGTTACAATCCCGTTTGGGGAAGGTCGGCGCACTGAAGCTTTCTTT,CSVTIPFGEGRRTEAFF
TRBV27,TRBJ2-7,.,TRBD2,TGTGCCAGCAGTTTTCTAAGGTTAGCGGGGGTTCCTAACGAGCAGTACTTC,CASSFLRLAGVPNEQYF
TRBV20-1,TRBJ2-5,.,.,TGCAGTGCACATGGGGGGTACCAAGAGACCCAGTACTTC,CSAHGGYQETQYF
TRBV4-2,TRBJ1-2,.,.,TGTGCCAGCAGCCAAGATCACCACTATGGCTACACCTTC,CASSQDHHYGYTF
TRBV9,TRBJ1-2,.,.,TGTGCCAGCAGCGTAGAAATCACAAGCGACTATGGCTACACCTTC,CASSVEITSDYGYTF
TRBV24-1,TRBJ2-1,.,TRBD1,TGTGCCACCAAAGGACAGGGGGCAGTGGAGCAGTTCTTC,CATKGQGAVEQFF
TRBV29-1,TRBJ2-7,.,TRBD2,TGCAGCGCTCAGACTAGCTCCTACAATGAGCAGTACTTC,CSAQTSSYNEQYF
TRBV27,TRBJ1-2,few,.,TGTGCCAGCAGTTCATCCATCGGAGAGGGGGTCCGTGGCTACACCTTC,CASSSSIGEGVRGYTF
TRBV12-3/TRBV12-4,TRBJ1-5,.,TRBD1,TGTGCCAGCAGCCCGGACAGGGTGAGGGATCAGCCCCAGCATTTT,CASSPDRVRDQPQHF
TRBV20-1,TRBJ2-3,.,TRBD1,TGCAGTGCTAGAGATGCTGACAGGGGAGGAGATACGCAGTATTTT,CSARDADRGGDTQYF
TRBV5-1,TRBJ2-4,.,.,TGCGCCAGCAGCACTATCCCGGCCAAAAACATTCAGTACTTC,CASSTIPAKNIQYF
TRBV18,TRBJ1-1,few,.,TGTGCCAGCTCACCACCGATGCTCGTGAACACTGAAGCTTTCTTT,CASSPPMLVNTEAFF
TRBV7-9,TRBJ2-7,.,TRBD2,TGTGCCAGCAGCTCCATAGCGGGGGTGACCTACGAGCAGTACTTC,CASSSIAGVTYEQYF
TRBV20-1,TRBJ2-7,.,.,TGCAGTGCTAGGGGATCAGGGCATCCCTACGAGCAGTACTTC,CSARGSGHPYEQYF
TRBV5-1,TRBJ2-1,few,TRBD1,TGCGCCAGCAGCGAGACAGGGGGCTCCTACAATGAGCAGTTCTTC,CASSETGGSYNEQFF
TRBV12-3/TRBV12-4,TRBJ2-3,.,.,TGTGCCAGCAGTCGACTGGGGGCGACCGTCCCAGATACGCAGTATTTT,CASSRLGATVPDTQYF
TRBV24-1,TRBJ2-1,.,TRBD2,TGTGCCACCAGTGATGCTAGCGGGGGCAATTACAATGAGCAGTTCTTC,CATSDASGGNYNEQFF
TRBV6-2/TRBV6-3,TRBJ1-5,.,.,TGTGCCAGCACTCCGACAGGACTCAATCAGCCCCAGCATTTT,CASTPTGLNQPQHF
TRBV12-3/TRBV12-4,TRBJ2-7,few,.,TGTGCCTCCAGGGGCAGGGGCGAGCAGTACTTC,CASRGRGEQYF